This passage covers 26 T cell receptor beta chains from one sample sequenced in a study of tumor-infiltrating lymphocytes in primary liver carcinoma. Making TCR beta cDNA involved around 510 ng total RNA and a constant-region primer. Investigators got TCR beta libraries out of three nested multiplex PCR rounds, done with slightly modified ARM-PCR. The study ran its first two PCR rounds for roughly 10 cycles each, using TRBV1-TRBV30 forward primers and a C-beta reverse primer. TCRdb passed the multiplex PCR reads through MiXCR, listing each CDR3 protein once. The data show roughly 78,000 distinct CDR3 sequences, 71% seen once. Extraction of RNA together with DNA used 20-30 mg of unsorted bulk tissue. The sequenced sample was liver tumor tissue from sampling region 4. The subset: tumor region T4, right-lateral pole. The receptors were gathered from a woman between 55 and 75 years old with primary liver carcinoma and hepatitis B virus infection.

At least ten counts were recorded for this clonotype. The CDR3 DNA is TGTGCCTGGAATAACCTTGGGGCAACTAATGAAAAACTGTTTTTT. The encoded protein is CAWNNLGATNEKLFF. The chain employs TRBV30 and TRBJ1-4; D ambiguous. CDR1 and CDR2 (germline): GTSNPN, SVGIG (reference sequence). This CDR3 comprises 15 residues. V was trimmed by 4 bases and J by 0 bases, leaving 12 bases between them.

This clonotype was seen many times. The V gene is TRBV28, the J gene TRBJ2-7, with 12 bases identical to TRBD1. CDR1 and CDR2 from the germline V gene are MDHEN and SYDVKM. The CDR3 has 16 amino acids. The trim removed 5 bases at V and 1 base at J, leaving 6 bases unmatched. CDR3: CASSTRDRGLSYEQYF. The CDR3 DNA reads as TGTGCCAGCAGTACCCGGGACAGGGGGCTATCCTACGAGCAGTACTTC.

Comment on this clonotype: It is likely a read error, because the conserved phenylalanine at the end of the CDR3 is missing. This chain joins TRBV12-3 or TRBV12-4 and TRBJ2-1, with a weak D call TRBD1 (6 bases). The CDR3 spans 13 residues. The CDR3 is CTSSSGVHYEQFL. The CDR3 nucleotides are TGTACCAGCAGTTCAGGGGTTCACTATGAGCAGTTCCTC.

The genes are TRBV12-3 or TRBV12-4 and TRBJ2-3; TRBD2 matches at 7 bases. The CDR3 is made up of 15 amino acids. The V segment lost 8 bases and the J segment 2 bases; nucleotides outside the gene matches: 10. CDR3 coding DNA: TGTGCCAGCGATTCTGGGGGACTAACCACAGATACGCAGTATTTT. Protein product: CASDSGGLTTDTQYF.

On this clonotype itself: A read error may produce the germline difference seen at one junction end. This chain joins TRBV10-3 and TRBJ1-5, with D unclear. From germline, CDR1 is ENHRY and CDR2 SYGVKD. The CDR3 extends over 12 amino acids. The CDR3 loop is CVISETSQPQHF. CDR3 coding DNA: TGTGTCATCAGTGAGACGAGTCAGCCCCAGCATTTT.

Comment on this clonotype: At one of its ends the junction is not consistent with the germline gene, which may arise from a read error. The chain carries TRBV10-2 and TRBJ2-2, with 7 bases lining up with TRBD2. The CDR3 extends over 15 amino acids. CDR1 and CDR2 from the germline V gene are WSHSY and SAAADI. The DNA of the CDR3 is TGCGCCAGCAGGGAGACTGGCGGGAGCACCGGGAAGCTGTTTTTT. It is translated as CASRETGGSTGKLFF.

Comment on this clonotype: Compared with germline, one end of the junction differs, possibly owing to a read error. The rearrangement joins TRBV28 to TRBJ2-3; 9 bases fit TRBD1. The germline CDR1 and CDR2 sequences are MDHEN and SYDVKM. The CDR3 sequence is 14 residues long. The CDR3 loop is CACRDRAGTDTQYF. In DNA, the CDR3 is TGTGCCTGCAGGGACAGGGCTGGCACAGATACACAGTATTTT.

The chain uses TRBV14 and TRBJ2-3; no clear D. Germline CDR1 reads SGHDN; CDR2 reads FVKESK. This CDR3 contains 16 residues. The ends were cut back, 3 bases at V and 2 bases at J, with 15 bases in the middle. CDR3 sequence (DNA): TGTGCCAGCAGCCAGGCCGTGGAGCTATACACAGATACGCAGTATTTT. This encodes CASSQAVELYTDTQYF.

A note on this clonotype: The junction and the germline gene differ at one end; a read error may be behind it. In nucleotides, the CDR3 is TGTGCTAGCAGCTTAGATCTAGGTGGGCTAGCGGGAGAAGGGATAGATACGCAGTATTTT. Translating gives CASSLDLGGLAGEGIDTQYF. This sequence joins TRBV11-2 and TRBJ2-3; TRBD2 agrees at 10 bases. CDR3 length: 20 amino acids. CDR1 SGHAT and CDR2 FQNNGV come from the germline V gene.

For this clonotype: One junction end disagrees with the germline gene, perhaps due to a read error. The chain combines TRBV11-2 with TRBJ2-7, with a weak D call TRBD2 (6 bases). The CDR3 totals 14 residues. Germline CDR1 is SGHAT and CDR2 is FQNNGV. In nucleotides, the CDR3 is TGTGTCAGCAGCCCTCCCGGGGACTCCTACGACCAGTACTTC. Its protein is CVSSPPGDSYDQYF.

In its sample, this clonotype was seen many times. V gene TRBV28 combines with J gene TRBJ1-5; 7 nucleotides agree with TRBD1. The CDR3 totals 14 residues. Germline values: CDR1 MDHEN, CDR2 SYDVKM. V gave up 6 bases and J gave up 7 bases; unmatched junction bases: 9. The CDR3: CASRPQGEVQPQHF. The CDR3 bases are TGTGCCAGCAGACCTCAGGGGGAAGTACAGCCCCAGCATTTT.

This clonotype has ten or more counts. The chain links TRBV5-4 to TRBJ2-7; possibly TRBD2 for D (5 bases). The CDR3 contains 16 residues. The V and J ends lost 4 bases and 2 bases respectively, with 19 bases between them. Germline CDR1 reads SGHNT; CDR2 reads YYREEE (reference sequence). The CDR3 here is CASSPRGGGRAYEQYF. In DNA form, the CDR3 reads TGTGCCAGCAGCCCCCGCGGAGGTGGCAGAGCCTACGAGCAGTACTTC. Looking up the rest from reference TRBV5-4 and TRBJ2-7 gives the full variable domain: ETGVTQSPTHLIKTRGQQVTLRCSSQSGHNTVSWYQQALGQGPQFIFQYYREEENGRGNFPPRFSGLQFPNYSSELNVNALELDDSALYLCASSPRGGGRAYEQYFGPGTRLTVT.

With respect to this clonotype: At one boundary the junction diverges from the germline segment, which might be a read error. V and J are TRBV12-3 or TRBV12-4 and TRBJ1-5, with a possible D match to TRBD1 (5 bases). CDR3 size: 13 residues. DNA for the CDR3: TGTGCCAGTAGTTTGGCGGGACGGCAGCAACAGCATTTT. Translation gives CASSLAGRQQQHF.

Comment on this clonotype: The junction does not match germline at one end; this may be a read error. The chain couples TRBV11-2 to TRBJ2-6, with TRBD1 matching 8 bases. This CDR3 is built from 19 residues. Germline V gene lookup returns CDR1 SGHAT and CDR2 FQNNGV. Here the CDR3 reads CAGSLRDRPVSSGANVLTF. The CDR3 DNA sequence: TGTGCCGGCAGCTTAAGGGACAGGCCCGTTAGCTCTGGGGCCAACGTTCTGACTTTC.

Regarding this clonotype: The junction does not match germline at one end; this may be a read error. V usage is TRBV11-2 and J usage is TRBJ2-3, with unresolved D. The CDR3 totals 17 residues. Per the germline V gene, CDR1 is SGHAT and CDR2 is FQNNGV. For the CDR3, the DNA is TGTGCCAGCAGCTTGGGGATTCGAAGGAAAGGCACAGATGCGCAGTATTTT. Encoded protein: CASSLGIRRKGTDAQYF. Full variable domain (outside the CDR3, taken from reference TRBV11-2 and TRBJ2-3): EAGVAQSPRYKIIEKRQSVAFWCNPISGHATLYWYQQILGQGPKLLIQFQNNGVVDDSQLPKDRFSAERLKGVDSTLKIQPAKLEDSAVYLCASSLGIRRKGTDAQYFGPGTRLTVL.

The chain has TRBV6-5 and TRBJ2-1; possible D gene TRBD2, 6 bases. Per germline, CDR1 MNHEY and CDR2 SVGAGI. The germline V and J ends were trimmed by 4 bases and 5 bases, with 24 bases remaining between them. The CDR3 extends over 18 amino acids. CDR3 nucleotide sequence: TGTGCCAGCAGTTCTTTGGCTAGCGTGATAGATCGGGACAATGAGCAGTTCTTC. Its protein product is CASSSLASVIDRDNEQFF.

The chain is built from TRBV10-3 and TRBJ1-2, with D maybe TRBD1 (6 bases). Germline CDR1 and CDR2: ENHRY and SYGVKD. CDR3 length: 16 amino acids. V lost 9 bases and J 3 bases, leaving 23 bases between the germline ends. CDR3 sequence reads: CAIKPCRGTLDYGYTF. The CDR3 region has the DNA TGTGCCATTAAACCCTGTCGGGGGACACTCGACTATGGCTACACCTTC.

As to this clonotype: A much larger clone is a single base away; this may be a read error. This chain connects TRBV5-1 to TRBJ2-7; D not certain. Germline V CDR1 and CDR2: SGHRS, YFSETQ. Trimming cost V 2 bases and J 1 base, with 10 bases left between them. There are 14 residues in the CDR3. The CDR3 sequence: CASSLGSRSYEQYF. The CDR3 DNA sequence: TGCGCCAGCAGCTTAGGCAGCAGATCCTACGAGCAGTACTTC.

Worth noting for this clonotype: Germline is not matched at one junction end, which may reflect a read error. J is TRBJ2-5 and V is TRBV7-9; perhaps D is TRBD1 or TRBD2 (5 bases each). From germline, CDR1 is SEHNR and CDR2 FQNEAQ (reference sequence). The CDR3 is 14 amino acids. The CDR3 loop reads CTSSLEGFQETQYF. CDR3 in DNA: TGTACCAGCAGCTTAGAGGGGTTCCAAGAGACCCAGTACTTC.

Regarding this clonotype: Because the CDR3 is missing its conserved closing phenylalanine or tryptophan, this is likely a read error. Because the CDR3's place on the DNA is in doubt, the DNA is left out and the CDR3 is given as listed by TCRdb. The CDR3 here is CSVEGGEAEPFY. The chain has TRBV29-1 and TRBJ1-1. CDR1 and CDR2 (germline): SQVTM, ANQGSEA. The CDR3 is 12 amino acids in total, end residues counted.

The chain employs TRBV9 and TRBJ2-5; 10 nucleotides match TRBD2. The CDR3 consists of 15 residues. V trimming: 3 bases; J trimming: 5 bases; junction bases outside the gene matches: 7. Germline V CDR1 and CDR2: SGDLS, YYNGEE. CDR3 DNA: TGTGCCAGCAGCGCTAGCGGGAGTTGGGAGGAGACCCAGTACTTC. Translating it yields CASSASGSWEETQYF.

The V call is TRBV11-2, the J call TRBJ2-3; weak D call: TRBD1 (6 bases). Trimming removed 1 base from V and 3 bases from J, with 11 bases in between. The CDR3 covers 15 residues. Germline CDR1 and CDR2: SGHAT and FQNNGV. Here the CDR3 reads CASSLGQARTDTQYF. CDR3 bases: TGTGCCAGCAGCTTAGGACAGGCCCGAACAGATACGCAGTATTTT.

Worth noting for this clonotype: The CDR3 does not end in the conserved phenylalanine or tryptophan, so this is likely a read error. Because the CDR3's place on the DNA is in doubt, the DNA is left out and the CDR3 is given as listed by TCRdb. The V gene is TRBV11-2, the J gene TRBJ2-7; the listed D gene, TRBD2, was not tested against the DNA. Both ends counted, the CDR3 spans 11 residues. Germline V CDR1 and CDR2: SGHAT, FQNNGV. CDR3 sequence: CTSISASSLEY.

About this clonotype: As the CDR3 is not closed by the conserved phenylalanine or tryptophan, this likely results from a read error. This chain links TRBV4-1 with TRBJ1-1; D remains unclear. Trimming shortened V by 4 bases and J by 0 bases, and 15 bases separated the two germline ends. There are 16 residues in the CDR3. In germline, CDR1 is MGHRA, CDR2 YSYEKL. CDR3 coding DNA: TGCGCCAGCAGCCGAAATGGGCAGTCCATGAACACTGAAGCTTTCCTT. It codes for CASSRNGQSMNTEAFL.

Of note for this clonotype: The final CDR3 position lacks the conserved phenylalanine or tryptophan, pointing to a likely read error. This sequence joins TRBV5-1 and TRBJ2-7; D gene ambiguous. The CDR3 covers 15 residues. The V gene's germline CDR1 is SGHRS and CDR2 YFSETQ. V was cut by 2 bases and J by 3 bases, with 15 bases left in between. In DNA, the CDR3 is TGCGCCAGCAGCTTTAACGCCGGATCGGACTACGAGCAGTACTCC. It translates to CASSFNAGSDYEQYS.

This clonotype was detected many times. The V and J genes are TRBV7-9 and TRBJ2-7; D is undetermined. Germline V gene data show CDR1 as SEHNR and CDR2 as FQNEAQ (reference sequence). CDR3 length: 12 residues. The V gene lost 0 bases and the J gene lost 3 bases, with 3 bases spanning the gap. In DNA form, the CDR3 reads TGTGCCAGCAGCTTAGCCGACTACGAGCAGTACTTC. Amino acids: CASSLADYEQYF.